One sample yielded the 5 T cell receptor beta chains listed below, sequenced in a study of blood T cell repertoires in COVID-19. Generated by immunoSEQ multiplex PCR, the TCRdb table keeps only in-frame clones and is missing some. The sample contains 130,000 to 150,000 clones, roughly 90% of which appear only once. Source material: peripheral blood. The receptors stem from a man between 50 and 59 years old with active or convalescent COVID-19.

The chain has TRBV3-1 (or the pseudogene TRBV3-2) and TRBJ1-2; a weak D match, TRBD1 (5 bases). Germline CDR1 reads LGHDT; CDR2 reads YNNKEL (reference sequence). V lost 6 bases and J 6 bases, leaving 23 bases between the germline ends. CDR3 length: 16 amino acids. CDR3 sequence reads: CASRSLNGEGLDGYTF. The DNA for the CDR3 is TGTGCCAGCAGATCACTGAATGGGGAGGGGCTAGATGGCTACACCTTC.

The V call is TRBV6-5, the J call TRBJ1-3; tentatively, D is TRBD1 (5 bases). The CDR3 spans 16 residues. V lost 2 bases, J lost 0 bases, and 11 bases lay in between. Germline V lookup: CDR1 MNHEY, CDR2 SVGAGI. This CDR3 reads CASSYGATFSGNTIYF. The CDR3 DNA sequence: TGTGCCAGCAGTTACGGGGCGACCTTCTCTGGAAACACCATATATTTT.

V is TRBV29-1 and J is TRBJ1-2; no clear D gene. V lost 7 bases to trimming and J lost 4 bases, with 13 bases between them. The CDR3 sequence is 12 residues long. Per germline, CDR1 SQVTM and CDR2 ANQGSEA. CDR3 loop: CSAPSRPYGYTF. CDR3 DNA: TGCAGCGCTCCGTCCAGGCCCTATGGCTACACCTTC. The full variable domain, in which reference TRBV29-1 and TRBJ1-2 provide the parts outside the CDR3, is SAVISQKPSRDICQRGTSLTIQCQVDSQVTMMFWYRQQPGQSLTLIATANQGSEATYESGFVIDKFPISRPNLTFSTLTVSNMSPEDSSIYLCSAPSRPYGYTFGSGTRLTVV.

The J gene is TRBJ1-6, the V gene TRBV7-6; 9 bases match TRBD1. Germline V gives CDR1 SGHVS, CDR2 FNYEAQ. V shed 4 bases and J 10 bases; nucleotides not matched to a gene: 2. This CDR3 contains 13 residues. CDR3 region: CASSSDRGSPLHF. DNA for the CDR3: TGTGCCAGCAGCTCGGACAGGGGCTCACCCCTCCACTTT.

CDR3 sequence reads: CASSQVPLAGFEFYEQYF. The CDR3 region has the DNA TGCGCCAGCAGCCAAGTTCCACTAGCGGGATTCGAATTCTACGAGCAGTACTTC. V and J are TRBV4-1 and TRBJ2-7; 10 bases match TRBD2. The CDR3 spans 18 residues. Germline V CDR1 and CDR2: MGHRA, YSYEKL. Unmatched junction bases numbered 12, after V lost 1 base and J lost 3 bases.